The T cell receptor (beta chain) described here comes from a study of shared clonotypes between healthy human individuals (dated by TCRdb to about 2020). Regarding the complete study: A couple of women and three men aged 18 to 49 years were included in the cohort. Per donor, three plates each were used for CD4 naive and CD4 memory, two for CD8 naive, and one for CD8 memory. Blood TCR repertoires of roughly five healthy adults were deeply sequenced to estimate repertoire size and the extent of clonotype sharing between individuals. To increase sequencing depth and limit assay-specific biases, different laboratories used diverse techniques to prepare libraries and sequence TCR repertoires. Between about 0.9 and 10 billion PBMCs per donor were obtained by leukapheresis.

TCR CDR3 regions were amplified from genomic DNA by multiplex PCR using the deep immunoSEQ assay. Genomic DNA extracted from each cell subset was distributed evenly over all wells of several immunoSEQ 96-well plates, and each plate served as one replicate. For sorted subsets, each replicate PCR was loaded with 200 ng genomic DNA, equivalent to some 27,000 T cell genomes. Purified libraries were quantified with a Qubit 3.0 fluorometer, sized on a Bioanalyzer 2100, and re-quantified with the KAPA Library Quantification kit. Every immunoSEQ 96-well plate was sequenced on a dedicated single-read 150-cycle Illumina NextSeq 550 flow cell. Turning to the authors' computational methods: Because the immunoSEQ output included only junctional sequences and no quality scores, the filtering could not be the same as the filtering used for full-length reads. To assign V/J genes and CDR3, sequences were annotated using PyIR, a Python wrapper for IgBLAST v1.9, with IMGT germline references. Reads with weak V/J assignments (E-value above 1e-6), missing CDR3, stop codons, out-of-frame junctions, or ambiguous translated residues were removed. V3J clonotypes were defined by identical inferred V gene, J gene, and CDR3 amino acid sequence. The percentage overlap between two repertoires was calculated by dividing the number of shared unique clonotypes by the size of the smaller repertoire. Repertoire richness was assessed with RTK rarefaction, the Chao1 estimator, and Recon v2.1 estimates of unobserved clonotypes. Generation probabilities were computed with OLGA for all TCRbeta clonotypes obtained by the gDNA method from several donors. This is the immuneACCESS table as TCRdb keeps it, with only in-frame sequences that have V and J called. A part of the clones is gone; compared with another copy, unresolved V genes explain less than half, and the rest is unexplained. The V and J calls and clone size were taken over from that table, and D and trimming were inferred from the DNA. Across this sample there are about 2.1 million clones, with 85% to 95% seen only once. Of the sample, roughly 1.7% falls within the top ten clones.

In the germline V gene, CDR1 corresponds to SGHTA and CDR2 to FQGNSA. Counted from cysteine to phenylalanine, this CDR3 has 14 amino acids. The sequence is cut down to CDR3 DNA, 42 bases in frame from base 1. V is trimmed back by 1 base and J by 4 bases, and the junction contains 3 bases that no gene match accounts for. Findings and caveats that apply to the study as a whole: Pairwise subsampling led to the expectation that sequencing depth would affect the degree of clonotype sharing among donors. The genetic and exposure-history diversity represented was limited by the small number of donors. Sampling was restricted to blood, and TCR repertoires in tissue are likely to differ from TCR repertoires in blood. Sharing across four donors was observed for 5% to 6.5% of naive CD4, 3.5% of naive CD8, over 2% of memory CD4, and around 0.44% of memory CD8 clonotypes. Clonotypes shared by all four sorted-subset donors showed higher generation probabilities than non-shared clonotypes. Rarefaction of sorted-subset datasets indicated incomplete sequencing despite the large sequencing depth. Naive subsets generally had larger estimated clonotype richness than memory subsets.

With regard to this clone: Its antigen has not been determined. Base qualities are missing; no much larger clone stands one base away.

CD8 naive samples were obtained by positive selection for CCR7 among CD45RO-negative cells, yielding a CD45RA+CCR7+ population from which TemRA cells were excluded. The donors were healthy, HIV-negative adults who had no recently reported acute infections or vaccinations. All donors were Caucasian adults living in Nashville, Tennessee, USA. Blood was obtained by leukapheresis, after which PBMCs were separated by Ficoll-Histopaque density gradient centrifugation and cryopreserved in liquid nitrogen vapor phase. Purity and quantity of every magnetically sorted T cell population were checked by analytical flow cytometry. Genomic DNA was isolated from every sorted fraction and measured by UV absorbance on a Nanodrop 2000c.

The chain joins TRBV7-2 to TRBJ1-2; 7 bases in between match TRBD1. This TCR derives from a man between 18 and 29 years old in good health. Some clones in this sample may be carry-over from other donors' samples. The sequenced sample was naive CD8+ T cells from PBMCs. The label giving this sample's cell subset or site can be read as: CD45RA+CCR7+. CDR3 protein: CASSLEGAPYGYTF. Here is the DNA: TGTGCCAGCAGCTTAGAGGGGGCCCCCTATGGCTACACCTTC.